The rows below give T cell receptor beta chains drawn from one sample of a study of neurological immune-mediated disorders. TCRdb re-derived calls from the 5' RACE reads in MiXCR, one entry per CDR3 protein. The sample lists around 60,000 distinct CDR3 sequences; about 10% were seen once. Sequenced input: PBMCs. All receptors derive from a male donor with HTLV-1-associated myelopathy (HAM/TSP). The CDR3 runs from the conserved cysteine through the conserved F or W. D genes are given only for firm matches. A clone size is listed for some rows: how often the clone was seen (once, few, many), or a class if it is expanded.

CDR3aa: CASSLGAYEQYF
CDR3nt: TGCGCCAGCAGCTTGGGGGCGTACGAGCAGTACTTC
v_gene: TRBV5-1
d_gene: .
j_gene: TRBJ2-7
abundance: many

CDR3aa: CASSPPRTGGADTQYF
CDR3nt: TGTGCCAGCTCACCTCCACGGACAGGGGGAGCAGATACGCAGTATTTT
v_gene: TRBV18
d_gene: TRBD1
j_gene: TRBJ2-3
abundance: many

CDR3aa: CASSSSNNNYEQYF
CDR3nt: TGTGCCAGCAGTTCGAGTAACAACAACTACGAGCAGTACTTC
v_gene: TRBV27
d_gene: .
j_gene: TRBJ2-7
abundance: many

CDR3aa: CASSSRDKNEKLFF
CDR3nt: TGTGCCAGCAGCTCCCGGGACAAGAATGAAAAACTGTTTTTT
v_gene: TRBV11-1
d_gene: .
j_gene: TRBJ1-4
abundance: many

CDR3aa: CASSLARGGFTDTQYF
CDR3nt: TGTGCCAGCAGCTTAGCCCGCGGGGGGTTCACAGATACGCAGTATTTT
v_gene: TRBV7-9
d_gene: TRBD2
j_gene: TRBJ2-3
abundance: many

CDR3aa: CSARDLRAGGTEAFF
CDR3nt: TGCAGTGCTAGAGATTTAAGGGCGGGGGGAACTGAAGCTTTCTTT
v_gene: TRBV20-1
d_gene: .
j_gene: TRBJ1-1
abundance: medium-sized

CDR3aa: CASSSRTSRALGETQYF
CDR3nt: TGCGCCAGCAGCTCCCGGACTAGCCGGGCGTTGGGAGAGACCCAGTACTTC
v_gene: TRBV5-1
d_gene: TRBD2
j_gene: TRBJ2-5
abundance: many

CDR3aa: CSASFVDGYTF
CDR3nt: TGCAGTGCTAGCTTCGTCGATGGCTACACCTTC
v_gene: TRBV20-1
d_gene: .
j_gene: TRBJ1-2
abundance: many

CDR3aa: CASSPFLAGTSSVSNVLTF
CDR3nt: TGCGCCAGCTCTCCATTCCTGGCGGGAACAAGCTCTGTGTCCAACGTCCTGACTTTC
v_gene: TRBV4-1
d_gene: .
j_gene: TRBJ2-6
abundance: .

CDR3aa: CSATLAGLVYEQYF
CDR3nt: TGCAGTGCCACGTTAGCGGGGTTAGTCTACGAGCAGTACTTC
v_gene: TRBV20-1
d_gene: TRBD2
j_gene: TRBJ2-7
abundance: .

CDR3aa: CASSLGSSSYGYTF
CDR3nt: TGTGCCAGCAGCTTAGGGAGCAGCAGTTATGGCTACACCTTC
v_gene: TRBV7-9
d_gene: .
j_gene: TRBJ1-2
abundance: many

CDR3aa: CATSPSRNTEAFF
CDR3nt: TGTGCCACCTCCCCAAGTCGGAACACTGAAGCTTTCTTT
v_gene: TRBV6-1
d_gene: .
j_gene: TRBJ1-1
abundance: .

CDR3aa: CASTTVSYNSPLHF
CDR3nt: TGTGCCAGCACCACAGTCAGCTATAATTCACCCCTCCACTTT
v_gene: TRBV18
d_gene: .
j_gene: TRBJ1-6
abundance: many

CDR3aa: CASSPVPGGFQETQYF
CDR3nt: TGTGCCAGCAGCCCAGTCCCGGGGGGATTCCAAGAGACCCAGTACTTC
v_gene: TRBV9
d_gene: TRBD2
j_gene: TRBJ2-5
abundance: many

CDR3aa: CASSFQTGRFGQYF
CDR3nt: TGTGCCAGCAGTTTCCAGACAGGTCGTTTTGGGCAGTACTTC
v_gene: TRBV28
d_gene: .
j_gene: TRBJ2-7
abundance: many

CDR3aa: CASSWDREETQYF
CDR3nt: TGTGCCAGCAGCTGGGACAGGGAGGAGACCCAGTACTTC
v_gene: TRBV7-2
d_gene: TRBD1
j_gene: TRBJ2-5
abundance: many

CDR3aa: CASTPRMGENTIYF
CDR3nt: TGTGCCAGTACCCCAAGGATGGGAGAAAACACCATATATTTT
v_gene: TRBV19
d_gene: .
j_gene: TRBJ1-3
abundance: .

CDR3aa: CASSPLAGSTDTQYF
CDR3nt: TGCGCCAGCAGCCCCCTAGCGGGGTCCACAGATACGCAGTATTTT
v_gene: TRBV4-3
d_gene: TRBD2
j_gene: TRBJ2-3
abundance: many

CDR3aa: CASSFGGRTWGDIQYF
CDR3nt: TGCGCCAGCAGCTTCGGGGGCAGGACATGGGGAGACATTCAGTACTTC
v_gene: TRBV5-1
d_gene: .
j_gene: TRBJ2-4
abundance: many

CDR3aa: CASSLSLSTARRGGEQYF
CDR3nt: TGTGCCAGCAGTTTATCCCTCTCGACTGCCAGACGGGGTGGCGAGCAGTACTTC
v_gene: TRBV27
d_gene: .
j_gene: TRBJ2-7
abundance: many

CDR3aa: CASSQGPSGASTDTQYF
CDR3nt: TGCGCCAGCAGCCAAGGGCCTAGCGGAGCTAGCACAGATACGCAGTATTTT
v_gene: TRBV4-3
d_gene: TRBD2
j_gene: TRBJ2-3
abundance: many

CDR3aa: CASSNYNEQFF
CDR3nt: TGTGCCAGTAGTAATTACAATGAGCAGTTCTTC
v_gene: TRBV19
d_gene: .
j_gene: TRBJ2-1
abundance: many

CDR3aa: CSAPGQPSNIQYF
CDR3nt: TGCAGTGCCCCGGGACAGCCCTCAAACATTCAGTACTTC
v_gene: TRBV20-1
d_gene: TRBD1
j_gene: TRBJ2-4
abundance: many